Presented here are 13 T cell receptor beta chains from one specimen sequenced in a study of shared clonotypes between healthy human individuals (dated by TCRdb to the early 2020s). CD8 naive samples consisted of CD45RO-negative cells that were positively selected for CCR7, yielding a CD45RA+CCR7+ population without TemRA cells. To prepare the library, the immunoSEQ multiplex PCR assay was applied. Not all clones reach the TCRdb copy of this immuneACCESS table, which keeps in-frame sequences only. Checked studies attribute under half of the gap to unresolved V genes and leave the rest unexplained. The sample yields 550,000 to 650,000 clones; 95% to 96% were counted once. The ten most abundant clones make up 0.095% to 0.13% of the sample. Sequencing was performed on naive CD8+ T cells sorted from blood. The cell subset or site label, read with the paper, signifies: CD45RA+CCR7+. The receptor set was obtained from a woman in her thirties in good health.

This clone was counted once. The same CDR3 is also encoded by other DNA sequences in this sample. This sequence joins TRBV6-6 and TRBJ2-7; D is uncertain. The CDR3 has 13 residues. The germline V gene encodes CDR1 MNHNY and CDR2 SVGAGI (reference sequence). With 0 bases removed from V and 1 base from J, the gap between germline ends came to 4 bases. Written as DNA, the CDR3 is TGTGCCAGCAGTTACTCATCATCCTACGAGCAGTACTTC. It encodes CASSYSSSYEQYF.

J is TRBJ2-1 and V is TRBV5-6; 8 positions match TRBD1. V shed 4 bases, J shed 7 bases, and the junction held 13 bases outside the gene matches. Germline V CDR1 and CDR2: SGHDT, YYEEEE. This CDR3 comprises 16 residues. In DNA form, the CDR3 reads TGTGCCAGCAGCACAGGGGGTGGCGGGAAGATAAATGAGCAGTTCTTC. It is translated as CASSTGGGGKINEQFF.

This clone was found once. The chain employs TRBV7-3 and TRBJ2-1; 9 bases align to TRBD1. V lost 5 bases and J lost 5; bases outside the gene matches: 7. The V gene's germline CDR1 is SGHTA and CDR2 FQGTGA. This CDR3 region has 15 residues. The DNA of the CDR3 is TGTGCCAGCAGCCCCCGGGACAGGGTAAACAATGAGCAGTTCTTC. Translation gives CASSPRDRVNNEQFF.

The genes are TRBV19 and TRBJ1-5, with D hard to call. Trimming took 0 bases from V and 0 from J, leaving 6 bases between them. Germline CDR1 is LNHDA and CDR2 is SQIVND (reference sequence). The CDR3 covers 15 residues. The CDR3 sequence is CASSIDTPSNQPQHF. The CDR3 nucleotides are TGTGCCAGTAGTATAGACACCCCTAGCAATCAGCCCCAGCATTTT.

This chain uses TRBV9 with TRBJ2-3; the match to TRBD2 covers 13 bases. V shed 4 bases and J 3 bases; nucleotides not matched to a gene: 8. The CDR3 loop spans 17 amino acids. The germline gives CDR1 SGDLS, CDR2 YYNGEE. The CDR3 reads CASSFPGLAGRTDTQYF. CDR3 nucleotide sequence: TGTGCCAGCAGCTTTCCGGGACTAGCGGGAAGGACAGATACGCAGTATTTT.

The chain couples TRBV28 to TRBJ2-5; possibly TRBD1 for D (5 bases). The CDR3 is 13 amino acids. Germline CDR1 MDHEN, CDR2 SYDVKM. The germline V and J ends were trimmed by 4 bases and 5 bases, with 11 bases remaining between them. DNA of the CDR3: TGTGCCAGCAGTTCTCAGGGTAGGGAGACCCAGTACTTC. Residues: CASSSQGRETQYF.

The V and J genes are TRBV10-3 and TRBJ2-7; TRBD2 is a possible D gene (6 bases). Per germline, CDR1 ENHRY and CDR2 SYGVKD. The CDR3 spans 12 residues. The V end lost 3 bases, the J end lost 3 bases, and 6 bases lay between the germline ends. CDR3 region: CAISDSGYEQYF. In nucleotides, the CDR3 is TGTGCCATCAGTGATAGCGGCTACGAGCAGTACTTC.

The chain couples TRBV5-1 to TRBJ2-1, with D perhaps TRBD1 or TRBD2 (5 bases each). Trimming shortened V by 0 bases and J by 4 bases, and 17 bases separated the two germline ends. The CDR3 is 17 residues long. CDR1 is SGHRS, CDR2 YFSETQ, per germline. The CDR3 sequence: CASSLGVPGPPYNEQFF. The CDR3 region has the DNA TGCGCCAGCAGCTTGGGGGTCCCGGGGCCACCTTACAATGAGCAGTTCTTC.

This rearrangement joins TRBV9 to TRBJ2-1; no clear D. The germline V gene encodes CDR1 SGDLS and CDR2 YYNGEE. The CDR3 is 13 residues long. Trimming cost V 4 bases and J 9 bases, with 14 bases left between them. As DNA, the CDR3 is TGTGCCAGCAGCACGAGTCTCCTCGGTGAGCAGTTCTTC. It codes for CASSTSLLGEQFF.

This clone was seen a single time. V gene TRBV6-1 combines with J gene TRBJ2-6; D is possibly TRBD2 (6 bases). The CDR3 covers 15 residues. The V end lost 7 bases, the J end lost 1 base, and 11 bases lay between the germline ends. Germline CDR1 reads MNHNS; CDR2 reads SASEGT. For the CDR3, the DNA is TGTGCCAGCATCTGGGGGGATTCTGGGGCCAACGTCCTGACTTTC. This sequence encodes CASIWGDSGANVLTF.

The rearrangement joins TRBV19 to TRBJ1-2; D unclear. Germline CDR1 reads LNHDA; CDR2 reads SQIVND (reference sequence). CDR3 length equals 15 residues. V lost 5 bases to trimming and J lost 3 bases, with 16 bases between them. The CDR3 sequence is CASSLITEAYYGYTF. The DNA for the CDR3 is TGTGCCAGTAGTTTAATTACAGAAGCCTACTATGGCTACACCTTC. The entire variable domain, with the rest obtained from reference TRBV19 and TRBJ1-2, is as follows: DGGITQSPKYLFRKEGQNVTLSCEQNLNHDAMYWYRQDPGQGLRLIYYSQIVNDFQKGDIAEGYSVSREKKESFPLTVTSAQKNPTAFYLCASSLITEAYYGYTFGSGTRLTVV.

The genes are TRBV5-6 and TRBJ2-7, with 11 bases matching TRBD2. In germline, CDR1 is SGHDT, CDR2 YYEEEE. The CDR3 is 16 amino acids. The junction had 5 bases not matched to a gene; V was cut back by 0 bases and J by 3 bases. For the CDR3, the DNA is TGTGCCAGCAGCTTGGACACTAGCGGGAGTTACTACGAGCAGTACTTC. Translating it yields CASSLDTSGSYYEQYF.

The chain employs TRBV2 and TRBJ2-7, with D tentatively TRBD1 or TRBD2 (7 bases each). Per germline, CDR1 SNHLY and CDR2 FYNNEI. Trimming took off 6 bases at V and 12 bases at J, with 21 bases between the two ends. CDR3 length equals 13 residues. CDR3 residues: CASRGGEGATRYF. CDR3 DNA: TGTGCCAGCAGAGGGGGGGAGGGGGCCACCAGGTACTTC.